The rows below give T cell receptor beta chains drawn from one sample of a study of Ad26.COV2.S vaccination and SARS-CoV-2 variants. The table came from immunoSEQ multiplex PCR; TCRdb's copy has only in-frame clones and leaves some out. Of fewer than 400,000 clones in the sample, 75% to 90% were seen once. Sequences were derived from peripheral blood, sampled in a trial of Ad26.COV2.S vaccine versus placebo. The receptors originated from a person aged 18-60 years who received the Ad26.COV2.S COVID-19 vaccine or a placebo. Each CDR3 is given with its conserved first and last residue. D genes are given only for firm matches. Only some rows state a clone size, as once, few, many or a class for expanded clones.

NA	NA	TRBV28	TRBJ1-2	CASGIRTASRTSYGYTF	TGTGCCAGCGGAATCAGGACAGCCTCCCGCACTTCCTATGGCTACACCTTC
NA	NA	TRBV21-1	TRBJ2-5	CASSKGDLTSGEGETQYF	TGTGCCAGCAGCAAAGGAGACTTGACTAGCGGGGAGGGAGAGACCCAGTACTTC
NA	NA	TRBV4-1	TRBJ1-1	CASSPAETGNTEAFF	TGCGCCAGCAGCCCAGCAGAGACAGGGAACACTGAAGCTTTCTTT
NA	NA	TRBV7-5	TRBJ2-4	CARSSSTGSFAKNIQYF	TGTGCCAGAAGCTCATCGACAGGGTCCTTTGCCAAAAACATTCAGTACTTC
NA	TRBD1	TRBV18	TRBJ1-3	CASSPGTGTPNTIYF	TGTGCCAGCTCCCCTGGGACAGGGACCCCCAACACCATATATTTT
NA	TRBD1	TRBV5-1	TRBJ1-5	CASPRDSYQPQHF	TGCGCCAGCCCTCGGGACAGTTATCAGCCCCAGCATTTT
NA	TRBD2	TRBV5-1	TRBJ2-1	CASSLGREWYNEQFF	TGCGCCAGCAGCTTGGGGCGGGAGTGGTACAATGAGCAGTTCTTC
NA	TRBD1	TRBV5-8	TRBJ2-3	CASSFDRGETDTQYF	TGTGCCAGCAGCTTCGACAGGGGGGAGACAGATACGCAGTATTTT
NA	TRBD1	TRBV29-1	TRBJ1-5	CSARTGTQPQHF	TGCAGCGCCAGGACAGGGACTCAGCCCCAGCATTTT
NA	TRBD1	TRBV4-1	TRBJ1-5	CASSHTGANQPQHF	TGCGCCAGCAGCCACACAGGGGCCAATCAGCCCCAGCATTTT
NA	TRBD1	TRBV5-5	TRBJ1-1	CASSHGTVNTEAFF	TGTGCCAGCAGCCACGGGACAGTGAACACTGAAGCTTTCTTT
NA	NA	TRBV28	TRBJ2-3	CASSSSRGADTQYF	TGTGCCAGCAGTTCATCCCGGGGGGCGGATACGCAGTATTTT
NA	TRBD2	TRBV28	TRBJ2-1	CASRGGVLWGAGVGNEQFF	TGTGCCAGCAGGGGTGGTGTCCTTTGGGGTGCGGGAGTGGGCAATGAGCAGTTCTTC
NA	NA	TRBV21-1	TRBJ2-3	CASPEDRVDTQYF	TGTGCCAGCCCCGAGGACAGGGTAGATACGCAGTATTTT
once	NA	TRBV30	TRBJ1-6	CAWSDGGRNSPLHF	TGTGCCTGGAGTGACGGGGGGCGGAATTCACCCCTCCACTTT
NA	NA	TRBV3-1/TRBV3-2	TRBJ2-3	CASSRGTDTQYF	TGTGCCAGCAGCCGAGGAACAGATACGCAGTATTTT
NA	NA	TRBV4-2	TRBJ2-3	CASSQDILFKYF	TGTGCCAGCAGCCAAGATATCCTATTTAAGTATTTT
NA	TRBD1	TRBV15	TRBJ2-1	CATSRGQGLSYNEQFF	TGTGCCACCAGCAGAGGACAGGGCCTCTCCTACAATGAGCAGTTCTTC
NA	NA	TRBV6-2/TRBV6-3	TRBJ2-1	CASSADPYNEQFF	TGTGCCAGCAGTGCCGACCCCTACAATGAGCAGTTCTTC
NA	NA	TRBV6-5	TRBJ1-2	CASSYSQDYNYGYTF	TGTGCCAGCAGTTATAGCCAGGACTATAACTATGGCTACACCTTC
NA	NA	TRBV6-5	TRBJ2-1	CASRTSTNEQFF	TGTGCCAGCAGGACGAGTACGAATGAGCAGTTCTTC
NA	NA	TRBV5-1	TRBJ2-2	CASSLIGEAGELFF	TGCGCCAGCAGCTTGATTGGGGAAGCCGGGGAGCTGTTTTTT
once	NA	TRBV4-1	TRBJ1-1	CASSQSLIGNTEAFF	TGCGCCAGCAGCCAAAGTTTAATCGGTAACACTGAAGCTTTCTTT
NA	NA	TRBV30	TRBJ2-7	CAWAPGLLSYEQYF	TGTGCCTGGGCTCCGGGACTTTTGTCATACGAGCAGTACTTC
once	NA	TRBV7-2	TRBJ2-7	CASSLGGNSYEQYF	TGTGCCAGCAGCTTAGGAGGGAACTCCTACGAGCAGTACTTC
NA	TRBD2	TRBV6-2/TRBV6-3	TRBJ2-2	CASSQGLAGGPAGELFF	TGTGCCAGCAGTCAGGGACTAGCGGGAGGGCCGGCCGGGGAGCTGTTTTTT